A single sample gave rise to the 18 T cell receptor delta chains below, sequenced in a study of gamma delta lymphoproliferative disorders and STAT genes. TCRdb reapplied CATT to the multiplex PCR reads. The top ten hold around three quarters of the sample, which has approximately 990 delta-chain clones, roughly 2% seen once. Genomic DNA from isolated PBMCs served as the sequencing template. Sequencing used blood. These receptors were taken from a human donor in good health.

On this clone: TCRdb lists the protein of a much larger clone for this DNA, which differs at residue 10, so this is likely a read error; the protein given here is translated from the DNA itself. The chain has TRDV2 and TRDJ1; 10 nucleotides match TRDD3. Germline V gives CDR1 GEAIGNYY, CDR2 EKD. CDR3 length: 18 amino acids. V lost 0 bases, J lost 0 bases, and 9 bases stayed unmatched. This chain's CDR3 is CACDTVTGGWMYTDKLIF. The CDR3 DNA reads as TGTGCCTGTGACACCGTAACTGGGGGATGGATGTACACCGATAAACTCATCTTT.

In this sample, this clone turned up a few times. The protein TCRdb gives is from a much larger clone and does not agree with this DNA's translation at residue 14, likely a read error; the protein shown here comes from the DNA. CDR3 sequence (DNA): TGTGCCTGTGACACCGCGCTGGGGGTAGGCTCCTGGGACATCCGACAGATGTTTTTC. Protein sequence: CACDTALGVGSWDIRQMFF. This sequence joins TRDV2 and TRDJ3, with 7 positions matching TRDD3. Germline lookup yields CDR1 GEAIGNYY and CDR2 EKD. The CDR3 totals 19 residues.

This clone has a count of ten or more. A far larger clone lies a single base away; this is likely a read error. Other DNA sequences within the sample encode an identical CDR3. The chain couples TRDV2 to TRDJ1, with a weak D call TRDD3 (5 bases). The CDR3 extends over 17 amino acids. V was cut by 0 bases and J by 0 bases, with 16 bases left in between. CDR1 is GEAIGNYY and CDR2 is EKD in the germline V gene. CDR3 region: CACDTVRGLGDTDKLIF. The CDR3 DNA sequence: TGTGCCTGTGACACCGTTCGGGGACTAGGGGACACCGATAAACTCATCTTT.

The table lists this clone with a few counts. The translation of this DNA and the TCRdb protein of a much larger clone differ at residue 12, probably owing to a read error; the protein shown here is translated from the DNA. The gene calls are TRDV2 and TRDJ3; 7 nucleotides align to TRDD3. The CDR3 has 19 amino acids. Looked up from germline, CDR1 is GEAIGNYY and CDR2 is EKD. Written as DNA, the CDR3 is TGTGCCTGTGACACCGCGCTGGGGGTAGGCTCCCGGGACACCCGACAGATGTTTTTC. It translates to CACDTALGVGSRDTRQMFF.

As for this clone: This DNA's translation differs at residue 7 from TCRdb's protein, which comes from a much larger clone; a read error is likely, and the protein shown is translated from the DNA. The chain links TRDV1 to TRDJ1; a weak D match, TRDD3 (5 bases). Germline V gives CDR1 TSWWSYY, CDR2 QGS. V lost 2 bases to trimming and J lost 0 bases, with 13 bases between them. The CDR3 contains 16 residues. The CDR3 DNA is TGTGCTCTTGGGGAAAGCCACGTCTGGGACACCGATAAACTCATCTTT. Translating gives CALGESHVWDTDKLIF.

With regard to this clone: This DNA's translation differs at residue 12 from TCRdb's protein, which comes from a much larger clone; a read error is likely, and the protein shown is translated from the DNA. The V and J genes are TRDV2 and TRDJ1, with 9 bases fitting TRDD3. The CDR3 contains 17 residues. The V gene's germline CDR1 is GEAIGNYY and CDR2 EKD. The J segment lost 3 bases and the V segment lost 3 bases, leaving 13 bases of the junction unmatched. The CDR3 bases are TGTGCCTGTGACGGGATAGTACTGGGGGAATACGCCGATAAACTCATCTTT. Protein product: CACDGIVLGEYADKLIF.

This chain uses TRDV2 with TRDJ1; 8 bases map to TRDD3. The CDR3 runs 16 residues. Germline-derived CDR1 and CDR2 are GEAIGNYY and EKD. V lost 0 bases, J lost 0 bases, and 5 bases stayed unmatched. CDR3 coding DNA: TGTGCCTGTGACACCGTAACTGGGGGGTACACCGATAAACTCATCTTT. Translating it yields CACDTVTGGYTDKLIF.

This clone was seen a few times. A far larger clone differs by one base, so this is likely a read error. Other DNA sequences in the same sample also yield this CDR3. The rearrangement links TRDV1 to TRDJ1, with a possible D match to TRDD3 (5 bases). CDR3 size: 15 residues. The germline V gene has CDR1 TSWWSYY and CDR2 QGS. V lost 9 bases and J lost 0, with 17 bases in between. The CDR3 loop reads CALGDPGGNTDKLIF. The DNA for the CDR3 is TGTGCTCTCGGTGACCCCGGGGGTAACACCGATAAACTCATCTTT.

A word on this clone: TCRdb's protein for this DNA is that of a much larger clone and differs from the translation at residue 16, likely a read error; the protein shown is the DNA translation. The J gene corresponds to TRDJ1; a V gene call is absent; TRDD3 was called by the table and not checked on the DNA. The CDR3 is made up of 18 amino acids. The CDR3 here is CACDTVRGIPASTDKRIF. In nucleotides, the CDR3 is TGTGCCTGTGACACCGTACGGGGGATACCCGCCAGCACCGATAAACGCATCTTT.

This clone was seen at least ten times. This likely traces to a read error, being one base from a far larger clone. This sample includes further DNA sequences coding for the same CDR3. The chain carries TRDV2 and TRDJ1; D gene uncertain. The V gene lost 7 bases and the J gene lost 0 bases, with 17 bases spanning the gap. This CDR3 comprises 15 residues. Germline assignment: CDR1 GEAIGNYY and CDR2 EKD. As DNA, the CDR3 is TGTGCCTGCGACTCTCTAAGGGAGAACACCGATAAACTCATCTTT. This translates into CACDSLRENTDKLIF.

Worth noting for this clone: An end of the junction does not agree with germline; a read error may underlie this. The sample contains more than one DNA sequence encoding this CDR3. The chain links TRDV2 to TRDJ1; TRDD3 agrees at 12 bases. The germline CDR1 and CDR2 sequences are GEAIGNYY and EKD. This CDR3 region has 18 residues. This chain's CDR3 is CACDTVLGDTRLTDKLIF. In DNA, the CDR3 is TGTGCCTGTGACACCGTGCTGGGGGATACGCGCCTGACCGATAAACTCATTTTT.

Notes on this clone: TCRdb's entry gives the protein of a much larger clone, which mismatches this DNA's translation at residue 4, likely from a read error; the protein reported here is translated from the DNA. The rearrangement links TRDV2 to TRDJ1, with TRDD3 matching 13 bases. CDR1 and CDR2 (germline): GEAIGNYY, EKD. The CDR3 is 18 amino acids. The CDR3 region is CACGTVLGDTRLTDKLIF. DNA of the CDR3: TGTGCCTGTGGCACCGTACTGGGGGATACGCGCCTGACCGATAAACTCATCTTT.

This clone was seen a few times. This is likely an artifact of a read error, given a far larger clone one base away. Other DNA sequences in this sample translate to the same CDR3. The chain joins TRDV1 to TRDJ1; a weak D match, TRDD3 (5 bases). This CDR3 comprises 15 residues. The V and J ends lost 9 bases and 0 bases respectively, with 17 bases between them. Germline CDR1 is TSWWSYY and CDR2 is QGS. The CDR3 nucleotides read TGTGCTCTAGGTGACCCCGGGGGTAACACCGATAAACTCATCTTT. It codes for CALGDPGGNTDKLIF.

Only a few counts were recorded for this clone. The protein recorded in TCRdb matches a much larger clone and deviates from this DNA's translation at residue 12, suggesting a read error; the protein here is obtained by translating the DNA. V usage is TRDV1 and J usage is TRDJ1; 11 bases agree with TRDD3. CDR3 length: 28 amino acids. Germline CDR1 reads TSWWSYY; CDR2 reads QGS. Germline trimming cut 0 bases from V and 0 bases from J; bases unmatched to any gene: 36. This chain's CDR3 is CALGELEGPNSRPTITWGIRPNTDKLIF. Here the CDR3 DNA reads TGTGCTCTTGGGGAACTAGAGGGACCCAATTCACGGCCTACAATAACTTGGGGGATACGCCCTAACACCGATAAACTCATCTTT.

This clone was recorded a few times. The TCRdb protein comes from a much larger clone and disagrees with this DNA's translation at residues 8 and 10, likely due to a read error; the protein given here is derived from the DNA. The J gene is TRDJ1, the V gene TRDV1, with D hard to call. The CDR3 is made up of 16 amino acids. V lost 2 bases to trimming and J lost 0 bases, with 13 bases between them. Germline CDR1 reads TSWWSYY; CDR2 reads QGS. As DNA, the CDR3 is TGTGCTCTTGGGGAAAGCTACATCTGGAACACCGATAAACTCATCTTT. As protein: CALGESYIWNTDKLIF.

Details on this clone: The TCRdb protein comes from a much larger clone and disagrees with this DNA's translation at residue 8, likely due to a read error; the protein given here is derived from the DNA. The chain links TRDV2 to TRDJ1; 7 bases align to TRDD3. The junction had 14 bases not matched to a gene; V was cut back by 0 bases and J by 2 bases. The CDR3 length is 18 residues. Germline V gene lookup returns CDR1 GEAIGNYY and CDR2 EKD. The CDR3 loop is CACDTVLEDTRLTDKLIF. CDR3 coding DNA: TGTGCCTGTGACACCGTACTGGAGGATACGCGCCTGACCGATAAACTCATCTTT.

The table lists this clone with a few counts. This likely reflects a read error, since a far larger clone is one base away. The same CDR3 can be traced to other DNA sequences in this sample. The V gene is uncalled and the J gene is TRDJ1; the D call in the table, TRDD3, was not verified against the DNA. The CDR3 consists of 18 residues. CDR3 sequence (DNA): TGTGCTTCATTGTGCCTTCCTACGGCGCTGGGAAACGGTGGTCAACTCATCTTT. Residues: CASLCLPTALGNGGQLIF.

Concerning this clone: The TCRdb record carries a much larger clone's protein, which differs from this DNA's translation at residue 18; a read error is the likely cause, and the protein listed here is the DNA translation. V is TRDV2 and J is TRDJ1; 10 bases align to TRDD3. Germline values: CDR1 GEAIGNYY, CDR2 EKD. CDR3 length: 20 amino acids. CDR3 sequence reads: CACDLVRGDTNGGDTDKFIF. The CDR3 DNA reads TGTGCCTGTGACCTAGTACGGGGGGATACGAATGGGGGAGACACCGATAAATTCATCTTT.